These 20 T cell receptor beta chains came from one sample sequenced in a study of cytomegalovirus exposure and HLA in healthy donors. Primers included in the PCR were 60 Vbeta and 13 Jbeta primers. Sequenced by immunoSEQ multiplex PCR; TCRdb stores in-frame clones only, minus some. Of some 170,000 clones in the sample, 70% to 80% were seen once. The specimen sequenced was PBMCs. Receptors originate from a man in his late teens or twenties in good health and CMV-seropositive.

The chain combines TRBV6-6 with TRBJ1-2; 7 bases fit TRBD1. J lost 8 bases, V lost 2 bases, and 11 bases had no gene match. The CDR3 runs to 15 residues. The germline gives CDR1 MNHNY, CDR2 SVGAGI (reference sequence). The DNA of the CDR3 is TGTGCCAGCAGTTACACCCTGACAGGGACTTTCGGCTACACCTTC. Translation gives CASSYTLTGTFGYTF.

The V gene is TRBV30, the J gene TRBJ2-5; 7 nucleotides match TRBD1. Germline values: CDR1 GTSNPN, CDR2 SVGIG (reference sequence). Trimming at V came to 0 bases and at J to 3 bases, leaving 10 bases not matched to a gene. The CDR3 runs to 16 residues. The CDR3 protein is CAWSVRQTGLKETQYF. Here the CDR3 DNA reads TGTGCCTGGAGTGTACGCCAGACAGGGCTAAAAGAGACCCAGTACTTC.

CDR3 protein: CASSPGQGNSPLHF. The CDR3 bases are TGTGCCAGCAGTCCGGGACAGGGTAATTCACCCCTCCACTTT. The V call is TRBV6-6, the J call TRBJ1-6; 9 bases line up with TRBD1. Germline V gene data show CDR1 as MNHNY and CDR2 as SVGAGI (reference sequence). J gave up 6 bases and V 5 bases, and 2 bases lay outside the gene matches. The CDR3 is 14 residues long.

The V and J genes are TRBV2 and TRBJ1-4; D may be TRBD1 (6 bases). The CDR3 is 15 residues long. Per germline, CDR1 SNHLY and CDR2 FYNNEI. V shed 3 bases and J shed 4 bases, with 12 bases lying between them. The CDR3 region has the DNA TGTGCCAGCAGTGAGCCGGACAGCTATAATGAAAAACTGTTTTTT. Translating it yields CASSEPDSYNEKLFF.

This clone appeared a few times. The rearrangement joins TRBV5-1 to TRBJ2-7, with a possible D match to TRBD1 (5 bases). CDR1 is SGHRS and CDR2 is YFSETQ in the germline V gene. The CDR3 is made up of 12 amino acids. Trimming took off 4 bases at V and 3 bases at J, with 8 bases between the two ends. The CDR3 protein is CASSLDNYEQYF. The CDR3 nucleotides are TGCGCCAGCAGCCTGGACAACTACGAGCAGTACTTC. Full variable domain (missing parts from reference TRBV5-1 and TRBJ2-7): KAGVTQTPRYLIKTRGQQVTLSCSPISGHRSVSWYQQTPGQGLQFLFEYFSETQRNKGNFPGRFSGRQFSNSRSEMNVSTLELGDSALYLCASSLDNYEQYFGPGTRLTVT.

The chain couples TRBV18 to TRBJ2-5; maybe TRBD2 (5 bases). The length of the CDR3 is 14 residues. V lost 6 bases to trimming and J lost 3 bases, with 14 bases between them. Per the germline V gene, CDR1 is KGHSH and CDR2 is LQKENI. The CDR3 here is CASSPRASKETQYF. The CDR3 region has the DNA TGTGCCAGCTCTCCGAGGGCTAGCAAAGAGACCCAGTACTTC.

The chain combines TRBV13 with TRBJ1-1; no reliable D call. V was cut by 3 bases and J by 3 bases, with 8 bases left in between. This CDR3 spans 13 amino acids. CDR1 is PRHDT and CDR2 is FYEKMQ in the germline V gene (reference sequence). The CDR3 sequence is CASSFAGDTEAFF. DNA of the CDR3: TGTGCCAGCAGCTTTGCAGGCGACACTGAAGCTTTCTTT.

V usage is TRBV7-9 and J usage is TRBJ1-4, with 11 bases fitting TRBD1. Germline V gives CDR1 SEHNR, CDR2 FQNEAQ (reference sequence). This CDR3 region has 15 residues. V lost 4 bases and J lost 8; bases outside the gene matches: 6. CDR3 DNA sequence: TGTGCCAGCAGCTCTCCGGGACAGGGGGAAGAAAAACTGTTTTTT. The encoded protein is CASSSPGQGEEKLFF.

The V and J genes are TRBV4-3 and TRBJ2-3; TRBD2 agrees at 10 bases. V dropped 1 base and J dropped 2; count of bases not matched to a gene: 3. This CDR3 comprises 16 residues. CDR1 is LGHNA and CDR2 is YSLEER in the germline V gene. In DNA, the CDR3 is TGCGCCAGCAGCCAAGTAGCGGGGGGCCTCACAGATACGCAGTATTTT. Amino acids: CASSQVAGGLTDTQYF.

J is TRBJ2-5 and V is TRBV25-1; 8 nucleotides agree with TRBD2. The CDR3 totals 17 residues. In germline, CDR1 is MGHDK, CDR2 SYGVNS. J gave up 0 bases and V 1 base, and 7 bases lay outside the gene matches. The CDR3, as DNA: TGTGCCAGCAGTGAATGGTTTGGCGGGGGGCACCAAGAGACCCAGTACTTC. This codes for CASSEWFGGGHQETQYF.

This chain connects TRBV9 to TRBJ2-3, with 7 bases identical to TRBD2. J gave up 3 bases and V 7 bases, and 8 bases lay outside the gene matches. Germline V gives CDR1 SGDLS, CDR2 YYNGEE. The CDR3 is 14 amino acids. In DNA form, the CDR3 reads TGTGCCAGCGAATCGGGGGGTAGGACAGATACGCAGTATTTT. This translates into CASESGGRTDTQYF.

This chain joins TRBV28 and TRBJ2-7; weak D call: TRBD1 (6 bases). The ends were cut back, 4 bases at V and 1 base at J, with 23 bases in the middle. CDR3 size: 18 residues. Germline V gene lookup returns CDR1 MDHEN and CDR2 SYDVKM. In DNA form, the CDR3 reads TGTGCCAGCAGTTACCAAAAAACCCCCGGGACATCATCCTACGAGCAGTACTTC. It is translated as CASSYQKTPGTSSYEQYF.

The chain is built from TRBV14 and TRBJ2-3; a possible D gene is TRBD2 (5 bases). This CDR3 is built from 17 residues. Trimming shortened V by 3 bases and J by 2 bases, and 18 bases separated the two germline ends. CDR1 and CDR2 from the germline V gene are SGHDN and FVKESK. For the CDR3, the DNA is TGTGCCAGCAGCCAGGACTCTTATTTTACTCTCACAGATACGCAGTATTTT. Amino acids: CASSQDSYFTLTDTQYF.

The J gene is TRBJ2-1, the V gene TRBV19; tentatively, D is TRBD1 (6 bases). Germline-derived CDR1 and CDR2 are LNHDA and SQIVND (reference sequence). There are 15 residues in the CDR3. V shed 2 bases and J shed 1 base, with 9 bases lying between them. CDR3 protein: CASSIKGESYNEQFF. The CDR3 coding sequence is TGTGCCAGTAGTATAAAGGGGGAATCCTACAATGAGCAGTTCTTC.

This clone has a handful of counts. The V gene is TRBV9, the J gene TRBJ2-1; the match to TRBD1 covers 12 bases. The CDR3 consists of 15 residues. Germline values: CDR1 SGDLS, CDR2 YYNGEE. The J segment lost 7 bases and the V segment lost 0 bases, leaving 2 bases of the junction unmatched. CDR3 coding DNA: TGTGCCAGCAGCGTAGGGGACAGGGGGCATAATGAGCAGTTCTTC. It codes for CASSVGDRGHNEQFF. Filled out from reference TRBV9 and TRBJ2-1, the complete variable domain reads DSGVTQTPKHLITATGQRVTLRCSPRSGDLSVYWYQQSLDQGLQFLIQYYNGEERAKGNILERFSAQQFPDLHSELNLSSLELGDSALYFCASSVGDRGHNEQFFGPGTRLTVL.

The table lists this clone with a count of one. This chain joins TRBV7-3 and TRBJ2-2, with 8 bases fitting TRBD2. The junction had 8 bases not matched to a gene; V was cut back by 5 bases and J by 6 bases. This CDR3 is 15 amino acids long. From germline, CDR1 is SGHTA and CDR2 FQGTGA. CDR3 bases: TGTGCCAGCAGCCCCGGGACTAGAGTCCCCGGGGAGCTGTTTTTT. Translated: CASSPGTRVPGELFF. Full variable domain (rest looked up from reference TRBV7-3 and TRBJ2-2): GAGVSQTPSNKVTEKGKYVELRCDPISGHTALYWYRQSLGQGPEFLIYFQGTGAADDSGLPNDRFFAVRPEGSVSTLKIQRTERGDSAVYLCASSPGTRVPGELFFGEGSRLTVL.

This clone was found a few times. The V gene is TRBV5-1, the J gene TRBJ1-3; D remains ambiguous. The length of the CDR3 is 14 residues. Germline-derived CDR1 and CDR2 are SGHRS and YFSETQ. V dropped 4 bases and J dropped 4 bases, with 12 bases sitting between them. DNA for the CDR3: TGCGCCAGCAGCGTAGAGGGAGCCGGAAACACCATATATTTT. Translation: CASSVEGAGNTIYF.

A word on this clone: The same CDR3 arises from other DNA sequences in this sample as well. The chain joins TRBV4-2 to TRBJ2-1, with 11 bases that match TRBD2. This CDR3 region has 15 residues. The ends lost 4 bases at V and 5 bases at J; junction bases unmatched: 4. From germline, CDR1 is LGHNA and CDR2 YNFKEQ. DNA of the CDR3: TGTGCCAGCAGCCCACTAGCGGGGGCCAACAATGAGCAGTTCTTC. Its protein is CASSPLAGANNEQFF.

This clone came up a few times. This rearrangement joins TRBV5-8 to TRBJ1-5, with D perhaps matching TRBD1 (5 bases). Germline V gene data show CDR1 as SGHTS and CDR2 as YDEGEE. Trimming left V 0 bases short and J 7 bases short, with 20 bases between. The CDR3 has 17 residues. Here the CDR3 DNA reads TGTGCCAGCAGCTTGGCTAGCGGGGCCCTTATTGGGCAGCCCCAGCATTTT. Translating it yields CASSLASGALIGQPQHF.

This clone was picked up one time. The CDR3, as DNA: TGTGCCAGCAGCTTACAGGGTTTGGAGACCCAGTACTTC. This encodes CASSLQGLETQYF. The V and J genes are TRBV5-6 and TRBJ2-5; perhaps TRBD1 as D (6 bases). The CDR3 is 13 amino acids. Trimming removed 2 bases at V and 5 bases at J, with 10 bases between. Germline CDR1 SGHDT, CDR2 YYEEEE.